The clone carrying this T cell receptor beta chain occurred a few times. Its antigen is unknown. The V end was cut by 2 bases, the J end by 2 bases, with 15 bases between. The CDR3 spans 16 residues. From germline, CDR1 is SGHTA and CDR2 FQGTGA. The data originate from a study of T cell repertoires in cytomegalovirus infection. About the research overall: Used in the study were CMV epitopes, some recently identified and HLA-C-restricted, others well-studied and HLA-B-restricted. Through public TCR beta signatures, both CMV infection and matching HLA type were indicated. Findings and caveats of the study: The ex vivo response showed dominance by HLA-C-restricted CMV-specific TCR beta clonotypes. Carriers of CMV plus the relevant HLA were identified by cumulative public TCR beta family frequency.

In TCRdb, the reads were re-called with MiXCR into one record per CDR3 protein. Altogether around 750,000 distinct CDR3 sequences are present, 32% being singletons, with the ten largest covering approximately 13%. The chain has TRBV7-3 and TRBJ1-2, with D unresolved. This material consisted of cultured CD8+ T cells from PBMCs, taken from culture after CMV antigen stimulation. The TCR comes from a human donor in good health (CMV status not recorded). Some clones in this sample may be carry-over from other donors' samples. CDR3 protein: CASSLDPRGANYGYTF. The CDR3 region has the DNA TGTGCCAGCAGCTTAGATCCGCGGGGTGCCAACTATGGCTACACCTTC.